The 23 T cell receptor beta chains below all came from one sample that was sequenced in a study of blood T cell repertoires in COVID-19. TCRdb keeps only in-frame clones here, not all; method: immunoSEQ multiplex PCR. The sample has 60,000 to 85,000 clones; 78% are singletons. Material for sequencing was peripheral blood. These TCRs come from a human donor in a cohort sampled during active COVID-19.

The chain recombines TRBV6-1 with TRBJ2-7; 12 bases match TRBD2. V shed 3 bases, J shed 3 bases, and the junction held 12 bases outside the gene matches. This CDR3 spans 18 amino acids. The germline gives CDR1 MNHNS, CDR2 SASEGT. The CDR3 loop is CASSEGGVGLAGSYEQYF. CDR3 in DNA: TGTGCCAGCAGTGAGGGGGGGGTTGGACTAGCGGGAAGCTACGAGCAGTACTTC.

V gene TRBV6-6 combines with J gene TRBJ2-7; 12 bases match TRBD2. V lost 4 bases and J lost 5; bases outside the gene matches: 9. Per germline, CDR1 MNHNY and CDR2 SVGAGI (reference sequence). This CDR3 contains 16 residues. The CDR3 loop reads CASSSTLAGGLDEQYF. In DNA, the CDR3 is TGTGCCAGCAGTTCCACACTAGCGGGAGGTTTGGACGAGCAGTACTTC.

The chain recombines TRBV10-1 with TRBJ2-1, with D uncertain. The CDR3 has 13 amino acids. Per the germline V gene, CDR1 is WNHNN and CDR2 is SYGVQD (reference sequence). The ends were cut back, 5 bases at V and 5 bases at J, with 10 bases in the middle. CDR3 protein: CASSLNSHNEQFF. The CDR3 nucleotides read TGCGCCAGCAGTCTGAACAGCCACAATGAGCAGTTCTTC.

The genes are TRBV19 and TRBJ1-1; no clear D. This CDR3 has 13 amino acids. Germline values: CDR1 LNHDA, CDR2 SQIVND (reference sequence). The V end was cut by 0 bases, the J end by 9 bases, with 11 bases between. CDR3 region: CASSIDEHAKAFF. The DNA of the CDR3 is TGTGCCAGTAGTATAGATGAGCACGCCAAAGCTTTCTTT.

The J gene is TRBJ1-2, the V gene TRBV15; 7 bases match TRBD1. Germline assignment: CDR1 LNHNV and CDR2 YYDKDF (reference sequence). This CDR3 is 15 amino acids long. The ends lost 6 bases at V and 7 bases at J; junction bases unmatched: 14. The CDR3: CATSDLTGSASGYTF. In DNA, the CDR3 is TGTGCCACCAGTGACTTGACAGGGTCGGCGTCTGGCTACACCTTC.

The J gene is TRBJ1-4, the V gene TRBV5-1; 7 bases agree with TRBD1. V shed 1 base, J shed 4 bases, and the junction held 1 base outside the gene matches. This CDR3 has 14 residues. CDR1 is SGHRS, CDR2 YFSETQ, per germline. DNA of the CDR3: TGCGCCAGCAGCTTGCAGGGGGGTAATGAAAAACTGTTTTTT. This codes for CASSLQGGNEKLFF.

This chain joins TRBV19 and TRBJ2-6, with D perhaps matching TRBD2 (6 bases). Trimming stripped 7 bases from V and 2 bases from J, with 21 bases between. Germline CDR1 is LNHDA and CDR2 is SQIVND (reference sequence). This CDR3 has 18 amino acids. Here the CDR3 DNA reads TGTGCCAGTACTAGAGGGGAGGCCTTCACCCCTGGGGCCAACGTCCTGACTTTC. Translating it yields CASTRGEAFTPGANVLTF.

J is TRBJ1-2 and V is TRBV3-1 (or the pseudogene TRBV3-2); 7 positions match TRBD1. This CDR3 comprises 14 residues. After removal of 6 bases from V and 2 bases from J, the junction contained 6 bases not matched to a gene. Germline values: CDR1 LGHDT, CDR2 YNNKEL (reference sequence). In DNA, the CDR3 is TGTGCCAGCAGGGCGCTGGGACAGAACTATGGCTACACCTTC. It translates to CASRALGQNYGYTF.

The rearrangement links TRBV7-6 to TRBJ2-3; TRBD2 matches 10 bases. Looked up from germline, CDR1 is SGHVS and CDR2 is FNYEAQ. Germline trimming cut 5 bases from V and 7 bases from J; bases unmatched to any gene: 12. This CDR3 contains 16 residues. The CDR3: CASSGLKREGPNTQYF. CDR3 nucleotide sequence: TGTGCCAGCAGCGGATTGAAGCGGGAGGGCCCGAATACGCAGTATTTT.

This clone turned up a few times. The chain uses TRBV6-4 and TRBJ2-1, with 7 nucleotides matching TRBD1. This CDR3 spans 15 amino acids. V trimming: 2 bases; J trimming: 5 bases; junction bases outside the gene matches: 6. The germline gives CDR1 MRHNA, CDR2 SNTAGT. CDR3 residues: CASSDGQGVHNEQFF. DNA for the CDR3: TGTGCCAGCAGTGACGGTCAGGGGGTCCACAATGAGCAGTTCTTC.

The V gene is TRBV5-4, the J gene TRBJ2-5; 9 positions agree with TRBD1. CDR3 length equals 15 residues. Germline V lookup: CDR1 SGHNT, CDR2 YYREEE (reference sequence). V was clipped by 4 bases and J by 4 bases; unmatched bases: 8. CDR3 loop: CASSARQGEGETQYF. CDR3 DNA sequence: TGTGCCAGCAGCGCCAGACAGGGGGAGGGAGAGACCCAGTACTTC.

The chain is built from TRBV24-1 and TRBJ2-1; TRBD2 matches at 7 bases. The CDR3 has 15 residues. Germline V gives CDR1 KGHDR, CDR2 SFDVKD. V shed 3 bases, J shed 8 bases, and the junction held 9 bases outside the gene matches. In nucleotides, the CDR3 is TGTGCCACCAGTGATAGGCTAGCGGAAAGGGATGAGCAGTTCTTC. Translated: CATSDRLAERDEQFF.

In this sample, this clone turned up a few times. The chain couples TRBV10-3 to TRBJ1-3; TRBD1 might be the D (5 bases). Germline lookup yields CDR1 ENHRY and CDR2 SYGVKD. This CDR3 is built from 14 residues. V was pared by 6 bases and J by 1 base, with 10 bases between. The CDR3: CAIRKDISGNTIYF. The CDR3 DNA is TGTGCCATCAGGAAGGACATATCTGGAAACACCATATATTTT.

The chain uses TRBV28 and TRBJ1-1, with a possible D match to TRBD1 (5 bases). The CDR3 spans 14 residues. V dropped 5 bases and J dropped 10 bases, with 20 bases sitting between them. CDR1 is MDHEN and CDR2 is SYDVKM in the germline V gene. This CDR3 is CASSPHSGVAVAFF. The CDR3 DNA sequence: TGTGCCAGCAGTCCCCATTCGGGGGTAGCCGTAGCTTTCTTT.

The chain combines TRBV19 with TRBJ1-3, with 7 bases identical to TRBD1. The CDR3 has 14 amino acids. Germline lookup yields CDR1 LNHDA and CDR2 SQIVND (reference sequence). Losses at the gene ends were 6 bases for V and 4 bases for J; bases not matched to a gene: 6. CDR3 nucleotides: TGTGCCAGTAGCTCCACAGGGGTCGGAAACACCATATATTTT. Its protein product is CASSSTGVGNTIYF.

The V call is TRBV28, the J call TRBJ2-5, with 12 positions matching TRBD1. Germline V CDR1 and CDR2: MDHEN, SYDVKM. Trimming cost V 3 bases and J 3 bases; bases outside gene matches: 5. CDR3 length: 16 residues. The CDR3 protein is CASSLGTGGVKETQYF. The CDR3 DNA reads TGTGCCAGCAGTTTGGGGACAGGGGGCGTTAAAGAGACCCAGTACTTC.

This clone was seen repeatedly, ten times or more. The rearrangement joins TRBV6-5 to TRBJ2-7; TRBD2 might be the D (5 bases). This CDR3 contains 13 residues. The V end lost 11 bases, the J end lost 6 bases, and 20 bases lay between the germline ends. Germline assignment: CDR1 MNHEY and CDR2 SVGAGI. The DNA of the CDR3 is TGTGCCTCCCGAGGCGGGCTCTCTGGCGAGCAGTACTTC. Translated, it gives CASRGGLSGEQYF.

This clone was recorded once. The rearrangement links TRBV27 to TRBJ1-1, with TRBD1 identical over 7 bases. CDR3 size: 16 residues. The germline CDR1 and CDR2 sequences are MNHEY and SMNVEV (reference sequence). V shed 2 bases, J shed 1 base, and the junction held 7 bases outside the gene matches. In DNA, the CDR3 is TGTGCCAGCAGTTTAACCGGGACAGAGTCGAACACTGAAGCTTTCTTT. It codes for CASSLTGTESNTEAFF.

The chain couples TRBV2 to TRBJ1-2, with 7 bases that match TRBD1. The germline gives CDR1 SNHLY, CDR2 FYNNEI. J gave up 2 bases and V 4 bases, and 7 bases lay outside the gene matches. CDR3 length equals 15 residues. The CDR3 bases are TGTGCCAGCAGTGTCGCGACAGGGACCAACTATGGCTACACCTTC. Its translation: CASSVATGTNYGYTF.

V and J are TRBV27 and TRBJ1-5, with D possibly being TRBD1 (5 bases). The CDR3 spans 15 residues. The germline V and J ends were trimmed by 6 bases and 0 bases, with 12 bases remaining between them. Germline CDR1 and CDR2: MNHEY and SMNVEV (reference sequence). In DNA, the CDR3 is TGTGCCAGCAGCCCCGGGGGGGTTAGCAATCAGCCCCAGCATTTT. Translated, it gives CASSPGGVSNQPQHF.

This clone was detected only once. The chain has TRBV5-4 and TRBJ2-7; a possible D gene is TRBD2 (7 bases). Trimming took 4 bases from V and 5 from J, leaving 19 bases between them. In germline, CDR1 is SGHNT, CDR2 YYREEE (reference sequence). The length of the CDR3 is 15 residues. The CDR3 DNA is TGTGCCAGCAGCCCCCAACGGGGGGCTGGCCACGAGCAGTACTTC. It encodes CASSPQRGAGHEQYF.

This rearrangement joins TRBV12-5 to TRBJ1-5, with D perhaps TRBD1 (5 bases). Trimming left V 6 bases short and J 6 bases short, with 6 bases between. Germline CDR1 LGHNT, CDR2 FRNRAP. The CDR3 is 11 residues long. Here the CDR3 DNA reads TGTGCTAGTGGAGGGGCTCAGCCCCAGCATTTT. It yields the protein CASGGAQPQHF.

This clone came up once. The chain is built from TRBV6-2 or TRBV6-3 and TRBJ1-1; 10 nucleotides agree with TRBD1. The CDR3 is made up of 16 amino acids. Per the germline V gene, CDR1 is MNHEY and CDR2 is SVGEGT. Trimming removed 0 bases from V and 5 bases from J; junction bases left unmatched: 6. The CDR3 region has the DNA TGTGCCAGCAGTTACTCGAAGGGACAGGGGTTTACTGAAGCTTTCTTT. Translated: CASSYSKGQGFTEAFF.